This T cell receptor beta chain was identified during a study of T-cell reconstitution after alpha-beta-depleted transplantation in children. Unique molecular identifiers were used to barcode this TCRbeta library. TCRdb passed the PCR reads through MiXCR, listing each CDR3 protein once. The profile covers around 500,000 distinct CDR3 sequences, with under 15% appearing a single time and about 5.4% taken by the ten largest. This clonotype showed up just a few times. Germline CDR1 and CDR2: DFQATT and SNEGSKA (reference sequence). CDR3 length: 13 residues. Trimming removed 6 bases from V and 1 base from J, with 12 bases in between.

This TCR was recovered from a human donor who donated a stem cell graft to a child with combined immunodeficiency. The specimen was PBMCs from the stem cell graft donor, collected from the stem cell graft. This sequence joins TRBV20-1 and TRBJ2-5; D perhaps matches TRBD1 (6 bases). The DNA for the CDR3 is TGCAGTGCAGTCCGGGACATCCAAGAGACCCAGTACTTC. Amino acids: CSAVRDIQETQYF.